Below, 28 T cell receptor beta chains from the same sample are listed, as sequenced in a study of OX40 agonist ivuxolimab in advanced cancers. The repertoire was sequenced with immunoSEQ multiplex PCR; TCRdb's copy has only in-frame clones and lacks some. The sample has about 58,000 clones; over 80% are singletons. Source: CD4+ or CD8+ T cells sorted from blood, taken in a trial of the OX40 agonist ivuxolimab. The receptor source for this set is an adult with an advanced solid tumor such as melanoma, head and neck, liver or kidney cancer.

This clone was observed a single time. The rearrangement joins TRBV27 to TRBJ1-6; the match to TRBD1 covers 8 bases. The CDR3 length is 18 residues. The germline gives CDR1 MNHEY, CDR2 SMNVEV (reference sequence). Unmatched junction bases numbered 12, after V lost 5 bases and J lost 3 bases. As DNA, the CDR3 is TGTGCCAGCAGTAGGGATCGGGCAGGGGGCTTCTATAATTCACCCCTCCACTTT. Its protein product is CASSRDRAGGFYNSPLHF.

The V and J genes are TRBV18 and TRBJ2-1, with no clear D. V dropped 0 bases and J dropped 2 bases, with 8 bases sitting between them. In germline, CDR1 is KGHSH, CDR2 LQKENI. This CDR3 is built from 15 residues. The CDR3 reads CASSPPAEPYNEQFF. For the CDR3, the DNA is TGTGCCAGCTCACCACCGGCGGAGCCCTACAATGAGCAGTTCTTC.

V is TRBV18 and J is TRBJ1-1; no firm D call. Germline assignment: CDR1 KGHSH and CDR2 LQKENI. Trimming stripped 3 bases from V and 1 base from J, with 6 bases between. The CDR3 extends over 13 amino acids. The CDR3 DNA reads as TGTGCCAGCTCACCGCGGAGGAACACTGAAGCTTTCTTT. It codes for CASSPRRNTEAFF. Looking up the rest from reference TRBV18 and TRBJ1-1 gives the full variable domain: NAGVMQNPRHLVRRRGQEARLRCSPMKGHSHVYWYRQLPEEGLKFMVYLQKENIIDESGMPKERFSAEFPKEGPSILRIQQVVRGDSAAYFCASSPRRNTEAFFGQGTRLTVV.

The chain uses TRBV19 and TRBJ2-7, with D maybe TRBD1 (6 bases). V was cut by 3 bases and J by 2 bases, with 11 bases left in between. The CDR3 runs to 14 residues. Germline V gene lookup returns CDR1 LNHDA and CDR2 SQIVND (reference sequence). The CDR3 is CASSIGGATYEQYF. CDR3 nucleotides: TGTGCCAGTAGTATTGGGGGCGCAACCTACGAGCAGTACTTC.

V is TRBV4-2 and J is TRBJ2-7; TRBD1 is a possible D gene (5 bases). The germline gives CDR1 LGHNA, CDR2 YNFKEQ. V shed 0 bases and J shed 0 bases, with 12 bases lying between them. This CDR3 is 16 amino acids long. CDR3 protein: CASSQDRWGSSYEQYF. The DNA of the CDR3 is TGTGCCAGCAGCCAAGATCGGTGGGGCAGCTCCTACGAGCAGTACTTC.

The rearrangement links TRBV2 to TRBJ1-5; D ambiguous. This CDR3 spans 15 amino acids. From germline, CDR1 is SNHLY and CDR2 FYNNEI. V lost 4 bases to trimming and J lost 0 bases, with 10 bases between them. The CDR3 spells CASSVGINSNQPQHF. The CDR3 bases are TGTGCCAGCAGTGTCGGGATCAATAGCAATCAGCCCCAGCATTTT.

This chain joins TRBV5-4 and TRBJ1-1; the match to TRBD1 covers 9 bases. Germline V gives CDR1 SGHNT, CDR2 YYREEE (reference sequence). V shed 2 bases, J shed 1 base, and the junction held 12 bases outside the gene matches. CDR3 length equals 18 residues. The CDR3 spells CASSLPGQGPWGNTEAFF. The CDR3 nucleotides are TGTGCCAGCAGCTTACCGGGACAGGGACCCTGGGGGAACACTGAAGCTTTCTTT. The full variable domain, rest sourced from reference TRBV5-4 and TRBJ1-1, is ETGVTQSPTHLIKTRGQQVTLRCSSQSGHNTVSWYQQALGQGPQFIFQYYREEENGRGNFPPRFSGLQFPNYSSELNVNALELDDSALYLCASSLPGQGPWGNTEAFFGQGTRLTVV.

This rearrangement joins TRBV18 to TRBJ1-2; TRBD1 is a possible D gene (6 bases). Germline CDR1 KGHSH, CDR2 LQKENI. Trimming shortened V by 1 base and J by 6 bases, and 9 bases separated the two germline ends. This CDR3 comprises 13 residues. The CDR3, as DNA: TGTGCCAGCTCACCACGACAGGCCGATGGCTACACCTTC. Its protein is CASSPRQADGYTF.

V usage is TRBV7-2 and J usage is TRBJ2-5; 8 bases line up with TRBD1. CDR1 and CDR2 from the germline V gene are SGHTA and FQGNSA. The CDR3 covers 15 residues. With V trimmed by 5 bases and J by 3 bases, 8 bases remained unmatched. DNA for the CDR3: TGTGCCAGCAGCAGCTCCGGGACAGGAAAAGAGACCCAGTACTTC. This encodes CASSSSGTGKETQYF.

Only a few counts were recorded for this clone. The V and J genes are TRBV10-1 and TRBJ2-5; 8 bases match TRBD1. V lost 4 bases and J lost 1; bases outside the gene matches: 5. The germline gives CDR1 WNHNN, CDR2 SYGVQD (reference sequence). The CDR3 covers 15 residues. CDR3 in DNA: TGCGCCAGCAGTGGGTCCGGGACAGGCCAAGAGACCCAGTACTTC. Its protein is CASSGSGTGQETQYF.

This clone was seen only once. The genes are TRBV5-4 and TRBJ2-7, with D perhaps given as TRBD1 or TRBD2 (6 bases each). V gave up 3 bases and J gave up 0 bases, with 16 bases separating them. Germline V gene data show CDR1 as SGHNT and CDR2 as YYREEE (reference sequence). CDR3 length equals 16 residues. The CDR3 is CASSSMMGGNSYEQYF. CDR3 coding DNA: TGTGCCAGCAGCTCAATGATGGGGGGCAACTCCTACGAGCAGTACTTC. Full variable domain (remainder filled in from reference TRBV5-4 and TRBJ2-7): ETGVTQSPTHLIKTRGQQVTLRCSSQSGHNTVSWYQQALGQGPQFIFQYYREEENGRGNFPPRFSGLQFPNYSSELNVNALELDDSALYLCASSSMMGGNSYEQYFGPGTRLTVT.

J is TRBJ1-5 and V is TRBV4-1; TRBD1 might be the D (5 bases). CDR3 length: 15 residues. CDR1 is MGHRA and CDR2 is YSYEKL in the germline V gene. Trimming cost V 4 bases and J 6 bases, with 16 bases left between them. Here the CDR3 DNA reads TGCGCCAGCAGCCCCCAGGGCAGGGAGGGTCAGCCCCAGCATTTT. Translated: CASSPQGREGQPQHF.

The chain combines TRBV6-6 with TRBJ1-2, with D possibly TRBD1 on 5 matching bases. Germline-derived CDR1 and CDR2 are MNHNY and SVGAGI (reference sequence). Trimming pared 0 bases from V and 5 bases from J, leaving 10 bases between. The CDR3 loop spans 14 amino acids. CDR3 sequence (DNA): TGTGCCAGCAGTTACTCAGGGACCGATTATGGCTACACCTTC. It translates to CASSYSGTDYGYTF.

Written as DNA, the CDR3 is TGTGCCAGCAGCTCACTATCAAGCGAGCAGTTCTTC. It encodes CASSSLSSEQFF. The chain combines TRBV7-3 with TRBJ2-1; D remains ambiguous. Germline CDR1 and CDR2: SGHTA and FQGTGA. This CDR3 has 12 residues. V shed 4 bases and J shed 10 bases, with 11 bases lying between them.

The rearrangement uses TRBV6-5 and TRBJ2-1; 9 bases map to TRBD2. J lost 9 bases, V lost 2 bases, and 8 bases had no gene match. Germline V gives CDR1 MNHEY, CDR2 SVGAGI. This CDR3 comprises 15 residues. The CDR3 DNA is TGTGCCAGCAGTTACCTTGGCGGGAGGGAGGGTGAGCAGTTCTTC. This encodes CASSYLGGREGEQFF.

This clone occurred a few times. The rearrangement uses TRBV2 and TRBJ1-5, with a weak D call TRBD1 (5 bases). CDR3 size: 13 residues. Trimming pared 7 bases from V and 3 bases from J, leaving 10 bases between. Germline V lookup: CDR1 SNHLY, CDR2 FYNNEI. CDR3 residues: CASKRDFNQPQHF. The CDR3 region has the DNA TGTGCCAGCAAAAGGGACTTCAATCAGCCCCAGCATTTT.

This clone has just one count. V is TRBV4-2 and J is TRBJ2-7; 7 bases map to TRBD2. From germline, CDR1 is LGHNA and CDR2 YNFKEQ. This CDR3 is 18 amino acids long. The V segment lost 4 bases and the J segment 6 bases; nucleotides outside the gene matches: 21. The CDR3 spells CASSPRLSVGTTQFEQYF. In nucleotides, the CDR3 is TGTGCCAGCAGCCCCCGACTGAGCGTCGGGACTACCCAGTTCGAGCAGTACTTC.

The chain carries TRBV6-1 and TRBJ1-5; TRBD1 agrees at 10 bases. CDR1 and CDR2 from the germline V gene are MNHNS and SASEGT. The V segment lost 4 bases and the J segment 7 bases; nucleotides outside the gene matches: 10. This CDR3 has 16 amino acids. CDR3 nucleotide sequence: TGTGCCAGCAGTGGGGCCGACAGGGGGCAATGGCAGCCCCAGCATTTT. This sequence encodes CASSGADRGQWQPQHF.

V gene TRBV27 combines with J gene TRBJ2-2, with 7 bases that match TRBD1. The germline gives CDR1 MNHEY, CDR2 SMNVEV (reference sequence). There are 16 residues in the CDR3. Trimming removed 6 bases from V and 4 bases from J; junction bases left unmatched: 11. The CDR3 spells CASRMTSGGITGELFF. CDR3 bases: TGTGCCAGCAGGATGACTTCAGGGGGTATCACCGGGGAGCTGTTTTTT.

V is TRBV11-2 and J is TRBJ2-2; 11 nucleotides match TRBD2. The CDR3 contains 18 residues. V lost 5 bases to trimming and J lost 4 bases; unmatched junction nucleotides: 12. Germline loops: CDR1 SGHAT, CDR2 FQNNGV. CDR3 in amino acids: CASSPSFTGTSGTGELFF. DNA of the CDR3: TGTGCCAGCAGCCCGAGCTTTACCGGGACTAGCGGCACCGGGGAGCTGTTTTTT.

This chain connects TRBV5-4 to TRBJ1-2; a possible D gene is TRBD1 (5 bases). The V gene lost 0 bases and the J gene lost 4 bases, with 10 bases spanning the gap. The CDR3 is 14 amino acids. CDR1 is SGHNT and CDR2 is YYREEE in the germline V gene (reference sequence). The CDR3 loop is CASSLDGAAYGYTF. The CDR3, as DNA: TGTGCCAGCAGCTTGGATGGGGCAGCCTATGGCTACACCTTC. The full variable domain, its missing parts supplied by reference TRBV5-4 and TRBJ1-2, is ETGVTQSPTHLIKTRGQQVTLRCSSQSGHNTVSWYQQALGQGPQFIFQYYREEENGRGNFPPRFSGLQFPNYSSELNVNALELDDSALYLCASSLDGAAYGYTFGSGTRLTVV.

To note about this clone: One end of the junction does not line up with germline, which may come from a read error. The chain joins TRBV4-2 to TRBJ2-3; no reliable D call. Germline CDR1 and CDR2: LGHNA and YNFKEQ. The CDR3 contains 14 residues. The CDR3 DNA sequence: TGTGCCAGCACCCAAGGGCGGAGCACAGATACGCAGTATTTT. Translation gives CASTQGRSTDTQYF.

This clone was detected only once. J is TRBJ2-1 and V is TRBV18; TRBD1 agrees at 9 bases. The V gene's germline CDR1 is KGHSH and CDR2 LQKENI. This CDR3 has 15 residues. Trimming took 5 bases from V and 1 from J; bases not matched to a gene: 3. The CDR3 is CASSTGTGSYNEQFF. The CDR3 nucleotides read TGTGCCAGCTCAACCGGGACAGGGTCCTACAATGAGCAGTTCTTC.

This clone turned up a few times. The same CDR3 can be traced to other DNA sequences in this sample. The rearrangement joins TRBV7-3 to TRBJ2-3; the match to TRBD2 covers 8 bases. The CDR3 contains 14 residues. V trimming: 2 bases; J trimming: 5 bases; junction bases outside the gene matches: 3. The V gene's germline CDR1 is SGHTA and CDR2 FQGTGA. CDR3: CASSLAGGVDTQYF. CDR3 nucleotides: TGTGCCAGCAGCTTAGCGGGAGGTGTAGATACGCAGTATTTT.

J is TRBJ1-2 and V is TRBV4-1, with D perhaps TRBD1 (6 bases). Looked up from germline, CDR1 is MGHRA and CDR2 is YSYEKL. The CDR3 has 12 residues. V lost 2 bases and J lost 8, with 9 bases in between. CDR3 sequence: CASSQLGGGYTF. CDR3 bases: TGCGCCAGCAGCCAACTCGGGGGCGGCTACACCTTC.

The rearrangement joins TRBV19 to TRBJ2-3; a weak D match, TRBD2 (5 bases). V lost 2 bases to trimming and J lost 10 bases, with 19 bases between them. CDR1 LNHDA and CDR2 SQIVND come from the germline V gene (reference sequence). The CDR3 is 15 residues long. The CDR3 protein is CASSIRASSSLAQYF. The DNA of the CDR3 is TGTGCCAGTAGTATAAGGGCTAGCAGCTCGTTGGCGCAGTATTTT.

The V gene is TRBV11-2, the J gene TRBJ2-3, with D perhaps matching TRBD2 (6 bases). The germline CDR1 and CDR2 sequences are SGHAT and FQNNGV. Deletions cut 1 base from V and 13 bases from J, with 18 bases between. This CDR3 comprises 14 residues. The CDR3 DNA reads TGTGCCAGCAGCTTAGGCCTCGGGAGCGAGAAGAAGTATTTT. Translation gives CASSLGLGSEKKYF. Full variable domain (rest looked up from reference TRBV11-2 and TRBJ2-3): EAGVAQSPRYKIIEKRQSVAFWCNPISGHATLYWYQQILGQGPKLLIQFQNNGVVDDSQLPKDRFSAERLKGVDSTLKIQPAKLEDSAVYLCASSLGLGSEKKYFGPGTRLTVL.

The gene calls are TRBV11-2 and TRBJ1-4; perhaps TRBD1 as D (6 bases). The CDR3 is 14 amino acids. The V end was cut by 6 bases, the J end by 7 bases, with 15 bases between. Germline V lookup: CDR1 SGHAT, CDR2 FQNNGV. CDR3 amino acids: CASRQQGVSEKLFF. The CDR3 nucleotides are TGTGCCAGCAGACAACAGGGAGTTAGTGAAAAACTGTTTTTT.